Below, one T cell receptor beta chain is given with its context. What it binds is not known. The sample comes from a study of OX40 agonist ivuxolimab in advanced cancers. Study-level points and caveats: The authors did not determine the antigen specificity of the expanded peripheral T cells.

The data were produced by immunoSEQ multiplex PCR, yet TCRdb's version contains in-frame clones alone and is incomplete. The repertoire holds fewer than 90,000 clones, with about 86% as singletons. The junction had 14 bases not matched to a gene; V was cut back by 7 bases and J by 9 bases. The CDR3 has 16 residues. Per the germline V gene, CDR1 is MNHNY and CDR2 is SVGAGI (reference sequence). The TCR comes from an adult with an advanced solid tumor such as melanoma, head and neck, liver or kidney cancer. Material: CD4+ or CD8+ T cells sorted from blood, obtained in a trial of the OX40 agonist ivuxolimab. The chain uses TRBV6-6 and TRBJ1-6, with 8 nucleotides matching TRBD1. The CDR3 region has the DNA TGTGCCAGCACCCCAACCCCGGACAGGGAGAGTTCACCCCTCCACTTT. It translates to CASTPTPDRESSPLHF.